The clone carrying this T cell receptor beta chain appeared a single time. As yet, its antigen is unknown. The data are from a study of OX40 agonist ivuxolimab in advanced cancers. Study context: Aged roughly 23 to 80 with a mean of roughly 65 years, they were roughly 83% male.

Germline V gene data show CDR1 as PRHDT and CDR2 as FYEKMQ (reference sequence). The CDR3 covers 14 residues. The trim removed 3 bases at V and 3 bases at J, leaving 0 bases unmatched. Data came from immunoSEQ multiplex PCR; TCRdb stores just in-frame clones and leaves some out. The table records under 15,000 clones, around 72% of them present only once. General study findings and limits: CD8+ T cells (on average) carried more expanded clones than CD4+ T cells.

The receptor's source is an adult with an advanced solid tumor such as melanoma, head and neck, liver or kidney cancer. The specimen comprised CD4+ or CD8+ T cells sorted from blood, sampled in a trial of the OX40 agonist ivuxolimab. The chain carries TRBV13 and TRBJ2-5; TRBD2 agrees at 11 bases. The CDR3 DNA reads as TGTGCCAGCAGCTTGACTAGCGGGAAAGAGACCCAGTACTTC. The encoded protein is CASSLTSGKETQYF.